The clone carrying this TCR beta chain has a handful of counts. Its antigen is undetermined. V lost 5 bases and J lost 5; bases outside the gene matches: 6. The CDR3 is 12 amino acids. Germline lookup yields CDR1 DFQATT and CDR2 SNEGSKA (reference sequence). These data originate in a study of T cells after yellow fever vaccination. Via MiXCR, TCRdb re-called the 5' RACE reads, giving one row per CDR3 protein. The table records 170,000 or so distinct CDR3 sequences, 5.5% to 8% of them present only once. Study observations and caveats: Contaminating bulk clonotypes could be abundant in FACS-sorted repertoires. Once the booster was given, most primary-vaccination clones reappeared, at 95% to 97% for CD4 and roughly 91% for CD8.

The source is a man younger than 35 who received the YFV17D yellow fever vaccine. Sequenced here: CD4+ T cells sorted from PBMCs, sampled on the day of the first yellow fever vaccination. The chain combines TRBV20-1 with TRBJ2-7; 7 bases agree with TRBD1. This CDR3 is CSAFLDRDEQYV. DNA of the CDR3: TGCAGTGCTTTTCTCGACAGGGACGAGCAGTACGTC.